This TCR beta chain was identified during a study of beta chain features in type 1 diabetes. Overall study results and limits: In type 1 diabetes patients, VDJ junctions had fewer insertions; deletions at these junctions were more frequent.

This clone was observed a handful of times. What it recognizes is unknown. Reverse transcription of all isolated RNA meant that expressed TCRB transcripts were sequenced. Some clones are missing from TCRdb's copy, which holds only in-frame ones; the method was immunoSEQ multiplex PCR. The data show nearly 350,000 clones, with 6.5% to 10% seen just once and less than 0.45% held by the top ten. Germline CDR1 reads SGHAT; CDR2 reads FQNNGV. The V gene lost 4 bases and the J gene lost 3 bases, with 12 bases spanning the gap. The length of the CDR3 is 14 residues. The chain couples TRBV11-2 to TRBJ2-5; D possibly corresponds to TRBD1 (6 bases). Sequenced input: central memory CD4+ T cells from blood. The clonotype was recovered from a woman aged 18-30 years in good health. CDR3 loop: CASSYQGSKETQYF. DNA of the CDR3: TGTGCCAGCAGCTACCAGGGGTCCAAAGAGACCCAGTACTTC.